This TCR beta chain was recovered during a study of STAT5B mutations in CD4+ large granular lymphocyte leukemia. Method: immunoSEQ multiplex PCR; TCRdb's copy keeps in-frame clones and lacks some. Of approximately 35,000 clones listed, about 80% are singletons. The CDR3 extends over 15 amino acids. Trimming stripped 1 base from V and 1 base from J, with 9 bases between. CDR1 is SGHTA, CDR2 FQGTGA, per germline. Controls came from buffy coats of healthy blood donors. The chain joins TRBV7-3 to TRBJ2-3; maybe TRBD2 (6 bases). Sequencing was done on a sample of CD4+ T cells from blood buffy coats. This TCR came from a human donor in good health. CDR3 protein: CASSLNPGGTDTQYF. CDR3 DNA: TGTGCCAGCAGCTTAAACCCGGGAGGCACAGATACGCAGTATTTT.